The 8 T cell receptor beta chains listed next were all sequenced from one sample in a study of T cells in Graves' hyperthyroidism and ophthalmopathy. RNA transcripts were the template for amplifying TCR beta CDR3 regions. First-round RT-PCR of the TCR CDR3 relied on the HTBI primer set. One entry per CDR3 protein, called by TCRdb with MiXCR from the multiplex PCR reads. The table lists about 400,000 distinct CDR3 sequences, approximately 16% of them singletons. Sequences were obtained from blood. The receptors shown here come from a woman aged 55-69 years with Graves' ophthalmopathy.

This clonotype was observed at least ten times. This chain joins TRBV20-1 and TRBJ2-3; perhaps D is TRBD1 or TRBD2 (5 bases each). V was cut by 5 bases and J by 0 bases, with 18 bases left in between. Per germline, CDR1 DFQATT and CDR2 SNEGSKA (reference sequence). The CDR3 runs 16 residues. The DNA of the CDR3 is TGCAGTGCTCCCCCTCGGGGCATACCTAGCACAGATACGCAGTATTTT. It is translated as CSAPPRGIPSTDTQYF.

This clonotype has ten or more counts. The chain employs TRBV6-6 and TRBJ2-7; 8 bases map to TRBD1. CDR3 length: 16 residues. Looked up from germline, CDR1 is MNHNY and CDR2 is SVGAGI (reference sequence). The J segment lost 2 bases and the V segment lost 0 bases, leaving 6 bases of the junction unmatched. The CDR3 sequence: CASSYSGQGYAYEQYF. CDR3 in DNA: TGTGCCAGCAGTTACTCAGGACAGGGATACGCCTACGAGCAGTACTTC.

With respect to this clonotype: A read error may explain this, as a much larger clone is one base away. The chain combines TRBV30 with TRBJ1-2; D gene ambiguous. The CDR3 runs to 12 residues. Deletions cut 2 bases from V and 5 bases from J, with 9 bases between. Germline V gives CDR1 GTSNPN, CDR2 SVGIG (reference sequence). The CDR3 protein is CAWSTGPYGYTF. CDR3 DNA: TGTGCCTGGAGTACCGGACCGTATGGCTACACCTTC.

The V and J genes are TRBV6-1 and TRBJ1-5; the D is unclear. The CDR3 has 14 residues. Deletions cut 6 bases from V and 4 bases from J, with 13 bases between. Germline CDR1 MNHNS, CDR2 SASEGT. The DNA of the CDR3 is TGTGCCAGCAGCCGAGGACGGGCAAATCAGCCCCAGCATTTT. This encodes CASSRGRANQPQHF.

This clonotype was seen a few times. The chain carries TRBV7-8 and TRBJ1-3; D call uncertain. Germline V gene lookup returns CDR1 SGHVS and CDR2 FQNEAQ. V lost 5 bases to trimming and J lost 1 base, with 21 bases between them. CDR3 size: 18 residues. CDR3 region: CASSPGKGIKISGNTIYF. The CDR3 DNA sequence: TGTGCCAGCAGCCCCGGTAAAGGGATAAAAATTTCTGGAAACACCATATATTTT.

This clonotype was detected many times. This sequence joins TRBV7-3 and TRBJ2-2, with 7 bases identical to TRBD2. The CDR3 runs 15 residues. J was trimmed by 4 bases and V by 2 bases; bases with no gene match: 4. Germline CDR1 reads SGHTA; CDR2 reads FQGTGA. The CDR3 DNA sequence: TGTGCCAGCAGCTTAGACGGGAGGAGCACCGGGGAGCTGTTTTTT. Amino acid sequence: CASSLDGRSTGELFF.

There are many counts of this clonotype. This chain links TRBV7-3 with TRBJ2-3; D unresolved. The CDR3 extends over 13 amino acids. CDR1 and CDR2 (germline): SGHTA, FQGTGA. V lost 5 bases and J lost 3, with 9 bases in between. The CDR3 sequence is CASSLLVTDTQYF. In nucleotides, the CDR3 is TGTGCCAGCAGCCTCTTGGTGACAGATACGCAGTATTTT.

This rearrangement joins TRBV5-1 to TRBJ2-3, with a possible D match to TRBD2 (7 bases). CDR3 length: 14 amino acids. V lost 8 bases to trimming and J lost 6 bases, with 19 bases between them. The germline CDR1 and CDR2 sequences are SGHRS and YFSETQ. CDR3 region: CASNGGLPGDTQYF. CDR3 sequence (DNA): TGCGCCAGTAACGGGGGGCTTCCCGGGGATACGCAGTATTTT.